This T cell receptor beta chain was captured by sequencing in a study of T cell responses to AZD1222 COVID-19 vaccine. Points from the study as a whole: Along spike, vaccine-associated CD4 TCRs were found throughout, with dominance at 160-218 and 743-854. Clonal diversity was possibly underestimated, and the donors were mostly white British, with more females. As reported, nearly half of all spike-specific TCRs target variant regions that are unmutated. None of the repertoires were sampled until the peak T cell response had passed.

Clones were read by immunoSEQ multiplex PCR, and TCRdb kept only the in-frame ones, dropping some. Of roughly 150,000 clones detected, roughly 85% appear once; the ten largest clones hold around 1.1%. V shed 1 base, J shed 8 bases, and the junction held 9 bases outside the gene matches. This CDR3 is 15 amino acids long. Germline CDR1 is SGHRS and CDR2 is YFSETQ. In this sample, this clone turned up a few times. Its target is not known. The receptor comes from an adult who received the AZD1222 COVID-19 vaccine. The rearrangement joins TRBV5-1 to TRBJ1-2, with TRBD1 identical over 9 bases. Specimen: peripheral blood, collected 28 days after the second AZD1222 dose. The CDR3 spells CASSLWGQGGEGYTF. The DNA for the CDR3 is TGCGCCAGCAGCTTGTGGGGACAGGGAGGAGAAGGCTACACCTTC. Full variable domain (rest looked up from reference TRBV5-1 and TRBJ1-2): KAGVTQTPRYLIKTRGQQVTLSCSPISGHRSVSWYQQTPGQGLQFLFEYFSETQRNKGNFPGRFSGRQFSNSRSEMNVSTLELGDSALYLCASSLWGQGGEGYTFGSGTRLTVV.